The 28 T cell receptor beta chains in this list originate from one sample, sequenced in a study of blood T cells in healthy people across ages. The authors ran a second PCR of roughly 6 to 12 cycles using a sample-barcoded 5' primer and a J-beta primer mix. TCRdb itself ran the 5' RACE reads through MiXCR, one entry per CDR3 protein. The data hold 1,800,000 or so distinct CDR3 sequences, with about two fifths observed a single time. The sample was blood. The receptors here all came from a human donor in good health.

V and J are TRBV25-1 and TRBJ1-4; D ambiguous. With 0 bases removed from V and 4 bases from J, the gap between germline ends came to 18 bases. The CDR3 runs to 18 residues. Germline assignment: CDR1 MGHDK and CDR2 SYGVNS. CDR3 sequence reads: CASSEYFVKGFGNEKLFF. In nucleotides, the CDR3 is TGTGCCAGCAGTGAATACTTCGTAAAGGGATTTGGTAATGAAAAACTGTTTTTT.

The chain couples TRBV6-1 to TRBJ2-1, with D possibly being TRBD2 (5 bases). Trimming shortened V by 3 bases and J by 0 bases, and 12 bases separated the two germline ends. CDR1 is MNHNS and CDR2 is SASEGT in the germline V gene. The CDR3 consists of 16 residues. This chain's CDR3 is CASSDRTASSYNEQFF. The CDR3, as DNA: TGTGCCAGCAGTGACAGGACTGCTAGCTCCTACAATGAGCAGTTCTTC.

The chain links TRBV4-1 to TRBJ2-7, with 10 nucleotides matching TRBD1. CDR1 and CDR2 from the germline V gene are MGHRA and YSYEKL. The CDR3 covers 15 residues. V dropped 4 bases and J dropped 9; count of bases not matched to a gene: 12. The CDR3 sequence is CASSLYGTGENGQYF. The CDR3 DNA reads TGCGCCAGCAGCCTGTACGGGACAGGGGAAAATGGGCAGTACTTC.

This clonotype has a handful of counts. The chain is built from TRBV3-1 and TRBJ1-5; 10 nucleotides agree with TRBD1. V was pared by 1 base and J by 8 bases, with 8 bases of the junction left unmatched. Germline V gene lookup returns CDR1 LGHDT and CDR2 YNNKEL (reference sequence). The CDR3 sequence is 16 residues long. For the CDR3, the DNA is TGTGCCAGCAGCCAAGGGACAGGGGGTCTGGATAAGCCCCAGCATTTT. It translates to CASSQGTGGLDKPQHF.

This clonotype was found a few times. The gene calls are TRBV29-1 and TRBJ2-7, with D perhaps matching TRBD2 (6 bases). Between the trimmed V and J ends, which lost 4 bases and 8 bases, there was a span of 21 bases. This CDR3 is built from 14 residues. In germline, CDR1 is SQVTM, CDR2 ANQGSEA. Written as DNA, the CDR3 is TGCAGCGTTGGGGACTCAGTGGTTTCGGAGAAGCAGTACTTC. Its translation: CSVGDSVVSEKQYF.

In its sample, this clonotype was seen once. CDR3 nucleotides: TGTGCCAGCAGTCCTGACGCGGGGCAGAGCTACGAGCAGTACTTC. Its translation: CASSPDAGQSYEQYF. This rearrangement joins TRBV7-2 to TRBJ2-7; D is possibly TRBD2 (6 bases). There are 15 residues in the CDR3. Germline CDR1 reads SGHTA; CDR2 reads FQGNSA. V was pared by 6 bases and J by 3 bases, with 18 bases between.

This clonotype was seen at least ten times. Written as DNA, the CDR3 is TGTGCCAGCAGCTATGGGGGCTACACCTTC. Amino acids: CASSYGGYTF. The chain joins TRBV6-1 to TRBJ1-2; the D is unclear. The CDR3 totals 10 residues. Trimming shortened V by 6 bases and J by 8 bases, and 7 bases separated the two germline ends. Germline lookup yields CDR1 MNHNS and CDR2 SASEGT.

The V call is TRBV18, the J call TRBJ1-2, with D unclear. Trimming cost V 1 base and J 7 bases, with 19 bases left between them. The CDR3 sequence is 16 residues long. The germline V gene has CDR1 KGHSH and CDR2 LQKENI. The CDR3 reads CASSPLHKTPGPGYTF. The CDR3 DNA reads as TGTGCCAGCTCACCACTCCATAAAACGCCCGGACCTGGCTACACCTTC. Drawing the rest from reference TRBV18 and TRBJ1-2, the complete variable domain is NAGVMQNPRHLVRRRGQEARLRCSPMKGHSHVYWYRQLPEEGLKFMVYLQKENIIDESGMPKERFSAEFPKEGPSILRIQQVVRGDSAAYFCASSPLHKTPGPGYTFGSGTRLTVV.

The genes are TRBV15 and TRBJ2-3; D gene unclear. This CDR3 comprises 14 residues. Germline CDR1 LNHNV, CDR2 YYDKDF (reference sequence). Trimming left V 0 bases short and J 5 bases short, with 9 bases between. The CDR3 nucleotides are TGTGCCACCAGCAGAGATAGACCCAGAGATACGCAGTATTTT. Translation gives CATSRDRPRDTQYF.

A single count supports this clonotype. The rearrangement joins TRBV29-1 to TRBJ2-5; the D gene is possibly TRBD1 (5 bases). Germline V gene sequence: CDR1 SQVTM, CDR2 ANQGSEA. The CDR3 has 13 amino acids. Trimming took off 4 bases at V and 2 bases at J, with 11 bases between the two ends. The CDR3 region has the DNA TGCAGCGTTGGGGGCCGGAATCAAGAGACCCAGTACTTC. Encoded protein: CSVGGRNQETQYF.

This clonotype was detected a few times. The V and J genes are TRBV4-1 and TRBJ1-2; D not certain. The germline V gene has CDR1 MGHRA and CDR2 YSYEKL. This CDR3 has 15 amino acids. V gave up 3 bases and J gave up 5 bases, with 16 bases separating them. CDR3 amino acids: CASSHARASGYGYTF. The CDR3 DNA sequence: TGCGCCAGCAGCCATGCGAGGGCCTCGGGATATGGCTACACCTTC.

In its sample, this clonotype was seen many times. The genes are TRBV6-2 or TRBV6-3 and TRBJ2-7; 8 bases are shared with TRBD1. V dropped 7 bases and J dropped 7; count of bases not matched to a gene: 6. The CDR3 contains 12 residues. Germline V gives CDR1 MNHEY, CDR2 SVGEGT. Here the CDR3 reads CASTQTGDEQYF. Written as DNA, the CDR3 is TGTGCCAGCACCCAGACAGGGGATGAGCAGTACTTC.

This chain connects TRBV28 to TRBJ2-5, with TRBD1 matching 9 bases. The CDR3 totals 16 residues. With V trimmed by 7 bases and J by 11 bases, 20 bases remained unmatched. From germline, CDR1 is MDHEN and CDR2 SYDVKM. CDR3 loop: CASTAYRGLFGNEQYF. In DNA, the CDR3 is TGTGCCAGCACCGCTTACAGGGGGCTCTTCGGCAATGAGCAGTACTTC.

To note about this clonotype: Being one base from a much bigger clone, this may be a read error. The chain couples TRBV7-9 to TRBJ2-7, with D hard to call. The J call may be incorrect, as the DNA end agrees better with TRBJ2-1. CDR1 and CDR2 (germline): SEHNR, FQNEAQ (reference sequence). The CDR3 spans 12 residues. The CDR3 here is CASSQTPYEQFF. The CDR3 bases are TGTGCCAGCAGCCAGACCCCCTACGAGCAGTTCTTC.

This clonotype was recorded a few times. CDR3 sequence (DNA): TGCGCCAGCAGCCCCCTTAGCGGGGTCTTACGTGAGCAGTTCTTC. Encoded protein: CASSPLSGVLREQFF. The genes are TRBV4-1 and TRBJ2-1; 8 nucleotides match TRBD2. Germline lookup yields CDR1 MGHRA and CDR2 YSYEKL. V was clipped by 4 bases and J by 9 bases; unmatched bases: 11. This CDR3 contains 15 residues.

This rearrangement joins TRBV20-1 to TRBJ2-1; 12 bases align to TRBD2. Germline CDR1 is DFQATT and CDR2 is SNEGSKA (reference sequence). This CDR3 region has 15 residues. The trim removed 5 bases at V and 7 bases at J, leaving 9 bases unmatched. As DNA, the CDR3 is TGCAGTGCTCGGGGGACTAGCGGGCACCGTAATGAGCAGTTCTTC. Its protein is CSARGTSGHRNEQFF.

The chain recombines TRBV7-2 with TRBJ2-5; tentative D call: TRBD2 (7 bases). The J call may be faulty, since TRBJ2-7 better matches the DNA end. Germline CDR1 SGHTA, CDR2 FQGNSA. CDR3 length: 14 residues. This CDR3 is CASSFNGGADEQYF. Written as DNA, the CDR3 is TGTGCCAGCAGCTTTAATGGGGGGGCAGACGAGCAGTACTTC.

As DNA, the CDR3 is TGTGCCAGCAGTTACTCGATTCAGGGTAGTGTGGCAGATACGCAGTATTTT. Protein product: CASSYSIQGSVADTQYF. This chain joins TRBV6-6 and TRBJ2-3; possible D gene TRBD1, 5 bases. Germline-derived CDR1 and CDR2 are MNHNY and SVGAGI (reference sequence). This CDR3 comprises 17 residues. V shed 0 bases and J shed 4 bases, with 17 bases lying between them.

The rearrangement joins TRBV13 to TRBJ2-7; D unresolved. With 5 bases removed from V and 5 bases from J, the gap between germline ends came to 13 bases. Germline CDR1 and CDR2: PRHDT and FYEKMQ (reference sequence). CDR3 length: 13 amino acids. The CDR3 DNA reads as TGTGCCAGCAGCCTTGATCGGGCCGACGAGCAGTACTTC. Its protein is CASSLDRADEQYF.

V usage is TRBV10-3 and J usage is TRBJ2-5; D assignment may be TRBD1 or TRBD2 (6 bases each). The CDR3 sequence is 13 residues long. The V and J ends lost 11 bases and 4 bases respectively, with 17 bases between them. Germline CDR1 ENHRY, CDR2 SYGVKD. CDR3 nucleotides: TGTGCCTCCGAGGGGGGAGCCGGAGAGACCCAGTACTTC. Amino acids: CASEGGAGETQYF.

The chain combines TRBV7-2 with TRBJ2-7; unclear D gene. The V gene's germline CDR1 is SGHTA and CDR2 FQGNSA. The CDR3 sequence is 14 residues long. V was pared by 0 bases and J by 4 bases, with 10 bases between. Here the CDR3 DNA reads TGTGCCAGCAGCTTAGCGATGTCAGCTTACGAGCAGTACTTC. This gives the protein CASSLAMSAYEQYF.

This clonotype appeared a few times. The V call is TRBV9, the J call TRBJ1-5, with D perhaps matching TRBD1 (6 bases). CDR1 is SGDLS and CDR2 is YYNGEE in the germline V gene. The length of the CDR3 is 14 residues. Trimming stripped 3 bases from V and 5 bases from J, with 12 bases between. This CDR3 is CASSGARGHQPQHF. The CDR3 DNA follows: TGTGCCAGCAGCGGCGCCAGGGGCCATCAGCCCCAGCATTTT.

V usage is TRBV6-6 and J usage is TRBJ2-1; TRBD2 matches 8 bases. The CDR3 totals 13 residues. V was clipped by 6 bases and J by 10 bases; unmatched bases: 8. CDR1 and CDR2 from the germline V gene are MNHNY and SVGAGI (reference sequence). The CDR3 DNA reads TGTGCCAGCAGAACAGGCGGGGGGCCGGAGCAGTTCTTC. It yields the protein CASRTGGGPEQFF.

This rearrangement joins TRBV6-2 or TRBV6-3 to TRBJ2-1; D gene unclear. Germline values: CDR1 MNHEY, CDR2 SVGEGT. Deletions cut 10 bases from V and 10 bases from J, with 14 bases between. The CDR3 loop spans 11 amino acids. The CDR3 bases are TGTGCCAACAGCCAGCTCTGGGAGCAGTTCTTC. This codes for CANSQLWEQFF.

This CDR3 is CASAVRGDTEAFF. The CDR3 nucleotides read TGTGCCAGCGCCGTCAGGGGGGACACTGAAGCTTTCTTT. The chain recombines TRBV25-1 with TRBJ1-1; 7 bases are a match to TRBD1. The germline CDR1 and CDR2 sequences are MGHDK and SYGVNS. Trimming cost V 8 bases and J 3 bases; bases outside gene matches: 6. This CDR3 spans 13 amino acids. Combining the CDR3 with reference TRBV25-1 and TRBJ1-1 gives the whole variable domain EADIYQTPRYLVIGTGKKITLECSQTMGHDKMYWYQQDPGMELHLIHYSYGVNSTEKGDLSSESTVSRIRTEHFPLTLESARPSHTSQYLCASAVRGDTEAFFGQGTRLTVV.

This chain joins TRBV28 and TRBJ1-5; TRBD1 aligns across 8 bases. Germline CDR1 MDHEN, CDR2 SYDVKM. J gave up 7 bases and V 6 bases, and 8 bases lay outside the gene matches. The CDR3 spans 14 residues. The DNA of the CDR3 is TGTGCCAGCAGCTTAACAGGGGGAGTACAGCCCCAGCATTTT. The encoded protein is CASSLTGGVQPQHF.

This clonotype appeared many times. CDR3 DNA sequence: TGTGCCAGCAGTTTGACATGGAACACTGAAGCTTTCTTT. Protein sequence: CASSLTWNTEAFF. The genes are TRBV12-3 or TRBV12-4 and TRBJ1-1; D is ambiguous. The CDR3 covers 13 residues. Trimming shortened V by 3 bases and J by 1 base, and 6 bases separated the two germline ends.

The chain links TRBV29-1 to TRBJ2-1; D is uncertain. CDR1 SQVTM and CDR2 ANQGSEA come from the germline V gene. Deletions cut 6 bases from V and 10 bases from J, with 16 bases between. There are 12 residues in the CDR3. This CDR3 is CSVQVVTYEQFF. Written as DNA, the CDR3 is TGCAGCGTCCAAGTTGTCACCTACGAGCAGTTCTTC.